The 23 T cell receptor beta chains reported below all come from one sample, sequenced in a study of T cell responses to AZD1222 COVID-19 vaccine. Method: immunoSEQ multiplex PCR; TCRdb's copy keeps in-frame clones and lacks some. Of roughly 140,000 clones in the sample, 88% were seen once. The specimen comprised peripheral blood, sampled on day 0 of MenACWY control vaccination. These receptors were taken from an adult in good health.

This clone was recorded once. CDR3 loop: CASSLIPGNEQFF. The DNA of the CDR3 is TGTGCCAGCAGCTTGATCCCAGGGAATGAGCAGTTCTTC. The gene calls are TRBV7-9 and TRBJ2-1; possibly TRBD1 for D (5 bases). In germline, CDR1 is SEHNR, CDR2 FQNEAQ (reference sequence). Trimming took 3 bases from V and 7 from J, leaving 10 bases between them. The CDR3 length is 13 residues.

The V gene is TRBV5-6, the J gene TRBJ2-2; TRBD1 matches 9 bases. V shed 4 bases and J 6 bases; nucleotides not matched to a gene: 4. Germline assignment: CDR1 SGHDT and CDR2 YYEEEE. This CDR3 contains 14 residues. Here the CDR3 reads CASSKDRGAGELFF. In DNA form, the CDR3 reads TGTGCCAGCAGCAAAGACAGGGGGGCCGGGGAGCTGTTTTTT.

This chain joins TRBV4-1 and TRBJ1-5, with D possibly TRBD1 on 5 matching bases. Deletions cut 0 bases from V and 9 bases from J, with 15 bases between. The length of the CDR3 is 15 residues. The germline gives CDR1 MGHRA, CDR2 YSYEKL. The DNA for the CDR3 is TGCGCCAGCAGCCAAGATACCGAGGGGAGGTGGCCCCAGCATTTT. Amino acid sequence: CASSQDTEGRWPQHF.

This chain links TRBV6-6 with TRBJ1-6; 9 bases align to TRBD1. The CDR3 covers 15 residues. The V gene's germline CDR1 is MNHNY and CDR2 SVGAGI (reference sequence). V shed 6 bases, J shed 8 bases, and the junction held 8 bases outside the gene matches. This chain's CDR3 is CASRFFGTGHSPLHF. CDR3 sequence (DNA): TGTGCCAGCAGATTCTTCGGGACAGGGCATTCACCCCTCCACTTT.

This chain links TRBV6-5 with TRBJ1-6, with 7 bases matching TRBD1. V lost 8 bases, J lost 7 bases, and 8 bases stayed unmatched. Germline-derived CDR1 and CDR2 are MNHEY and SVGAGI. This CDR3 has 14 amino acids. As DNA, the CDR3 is TGTGCCAGCCTAGGGGGCACAATCAATTCACCCCTCCACTTT. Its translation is CASLGGTINSPLHF.

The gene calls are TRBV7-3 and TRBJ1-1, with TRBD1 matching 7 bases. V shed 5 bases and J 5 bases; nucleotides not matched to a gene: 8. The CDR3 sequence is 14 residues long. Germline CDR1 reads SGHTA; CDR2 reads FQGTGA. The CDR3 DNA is TGTGCCAGCAGCCCCCAGGGGGTAGGGACTGAAGCTTTCTTT. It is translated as CASSPQGVGTEAFF.

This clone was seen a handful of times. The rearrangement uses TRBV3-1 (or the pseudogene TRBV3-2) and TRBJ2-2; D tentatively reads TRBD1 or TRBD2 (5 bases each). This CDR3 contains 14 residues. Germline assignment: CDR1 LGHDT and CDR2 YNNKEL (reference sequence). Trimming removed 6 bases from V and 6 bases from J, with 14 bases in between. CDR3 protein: CASSRSGQPGELFF. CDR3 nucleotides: TGTGCCAGCAGTCGCTCGGGGCAGCCCGGGGAGCTGTTTTTT.

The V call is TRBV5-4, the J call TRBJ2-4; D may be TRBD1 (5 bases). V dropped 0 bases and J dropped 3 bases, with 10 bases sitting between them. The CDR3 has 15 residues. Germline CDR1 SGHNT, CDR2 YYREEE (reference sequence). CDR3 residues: CASSLAGLGKNIQYF. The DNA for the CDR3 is TGTGCCAGCAGCTTGGCAGGGTTAGGCAAAAACATTCAGTACTTC. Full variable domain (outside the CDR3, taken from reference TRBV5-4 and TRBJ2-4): ETGVTQSPTHLIKTRGQQVTLRCSSQSGHNTVSWYQQALGQGPQFIFQYYREEENGRGNFPPRFSGLQFPNYSSELNVNALELDDSALYLCASSLAGLGKNIQYFGAGTRLSVL.

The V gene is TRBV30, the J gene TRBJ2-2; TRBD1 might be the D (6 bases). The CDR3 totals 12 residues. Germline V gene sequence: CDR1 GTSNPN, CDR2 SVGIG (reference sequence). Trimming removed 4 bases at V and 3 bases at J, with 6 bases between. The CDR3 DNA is TGTGCCTGGACAGGGGACACCGGGGAGCTGTTTTTT. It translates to CAWTGDTGELFF.

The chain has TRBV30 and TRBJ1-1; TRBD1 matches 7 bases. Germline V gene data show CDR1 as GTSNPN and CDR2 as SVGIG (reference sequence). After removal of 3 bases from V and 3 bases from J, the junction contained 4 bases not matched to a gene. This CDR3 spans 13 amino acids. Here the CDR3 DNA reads TGTGCCTGGAGAAGACAGGGAGACACTGAAGCTTTCTTT. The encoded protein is CAWRRQGDTEAFF. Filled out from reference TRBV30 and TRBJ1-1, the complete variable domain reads SQTIHQWPATLVQPVGSPLSLECTVEGTSNPNLYWYRQAAGRGLQLLFYSVGIGQISSEVPQNLSASRPQDRQFILSSKKLLLSDSGFYLCAWRRQGDTEAFFGQGTRLTVV.

The CDR3 region has the DNA TGTGCCTGGAGTGTCTGGGGAAGGGGGCCAACTAATGAAAAACTGTTTTTT. This gives the protein CAWSVWGRGPTNEKLFF. The chain combines TRBV30 with TRBJ1-4; 7 nucleotides match TRBD1. Trimming cost V 0 bases and J 0 bases; bases outside gene matches: 7. The germline gives CDR1 GTSNPN, CDR2 SVGIG (reference sequence). There are 17 residues in the CDR3.

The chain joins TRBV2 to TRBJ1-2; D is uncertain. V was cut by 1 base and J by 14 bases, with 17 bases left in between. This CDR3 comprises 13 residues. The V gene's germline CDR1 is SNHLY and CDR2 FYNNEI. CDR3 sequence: CASSEGIMRFETF. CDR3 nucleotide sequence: TGTGCCAGCAGTGAAGGCATTATGAGGTTTGAGACCTTC.

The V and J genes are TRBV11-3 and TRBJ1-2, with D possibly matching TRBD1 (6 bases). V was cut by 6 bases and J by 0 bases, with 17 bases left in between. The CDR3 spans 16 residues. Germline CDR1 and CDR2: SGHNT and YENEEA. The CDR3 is CASSWGAGSSNYGYTF. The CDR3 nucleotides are TGTGCCAGCAGTTGGGGGGCTGGTTCGTCTAACTATGGCTACACCTTC.

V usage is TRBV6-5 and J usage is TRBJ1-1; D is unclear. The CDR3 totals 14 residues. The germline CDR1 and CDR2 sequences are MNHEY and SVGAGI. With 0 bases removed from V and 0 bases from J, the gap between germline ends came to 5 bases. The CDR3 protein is CASSYSGLNTEAFF. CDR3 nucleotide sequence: TGTGCCAGCAGTTACTCGGGTTTGAACACTGAAGCTTTCTTT.

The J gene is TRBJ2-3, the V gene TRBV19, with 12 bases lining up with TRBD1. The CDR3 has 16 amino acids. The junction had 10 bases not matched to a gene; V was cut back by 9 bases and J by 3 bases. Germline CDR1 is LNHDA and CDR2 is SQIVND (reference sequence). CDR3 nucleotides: TGTGCCAGCATGACTAGGGACAGGGGGCAGACAGATACGCAGTATTTT. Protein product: CASMTRDRGQTDTQYF.

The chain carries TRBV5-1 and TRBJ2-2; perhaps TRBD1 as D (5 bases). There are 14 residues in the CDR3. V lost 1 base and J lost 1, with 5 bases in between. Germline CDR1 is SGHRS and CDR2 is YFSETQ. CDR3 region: CASSLTGNTGELFF. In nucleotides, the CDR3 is TGCGCCAGCAGCTTGACAGGGAACACCGGGGAGCTGTTTTTT.

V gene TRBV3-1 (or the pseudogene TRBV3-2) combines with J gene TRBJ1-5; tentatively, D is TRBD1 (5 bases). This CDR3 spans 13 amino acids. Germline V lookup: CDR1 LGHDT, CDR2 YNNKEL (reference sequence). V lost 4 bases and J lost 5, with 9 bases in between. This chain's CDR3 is CASSRDGDQPQHF. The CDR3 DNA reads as TGTGCCAGCAGCCGGGACGGGGATCAGCCCCAGCATTTT.

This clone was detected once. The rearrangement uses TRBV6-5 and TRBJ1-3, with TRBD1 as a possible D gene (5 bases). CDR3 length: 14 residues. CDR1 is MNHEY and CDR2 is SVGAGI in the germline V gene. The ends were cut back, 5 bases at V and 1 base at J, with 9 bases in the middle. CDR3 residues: CASSKGLSGNTIYF. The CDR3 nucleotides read TGTGCCAGCAGTAAGGGACTTTCTGGAAACACCATATATTTT.

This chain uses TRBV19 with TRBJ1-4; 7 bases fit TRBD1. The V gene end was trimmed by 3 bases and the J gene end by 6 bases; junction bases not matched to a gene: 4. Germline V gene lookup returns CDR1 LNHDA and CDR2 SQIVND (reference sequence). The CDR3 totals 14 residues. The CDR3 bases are TGTGCCAGTAGTATTCCCACAGGGGATGAAAAACTGTTTTTT. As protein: CASSIPTGDEKLFF.

The CDR3 spells CAWSLKGSYGYTF. The DNA for the CDR3 is TGTGCCTGGAGTCTCAAGGGTTCCTATGGCTACACCTTC. V gene TRBV30 combines with J gene TRBJ1-2; no clear D. The CDR3 is made up of 13 amino acids. CDR1 is GTSNPN and CDR2 is SVGIG in the germline V gene (reference sequence). With 2 bases removed from V and 4 bases from J, the gap between germline ends came to 11 bases. The full variable domain, its missing parts supplied by reference TRBV30 and TRBJ1-2, is SQTIHQWPATLVQPVGSPLSLECTVEGTSNPNLYWYRQAAGRGLQLLFYSVGIGQISSEVPQNLSASRPQDRQFILSSKKLLLSDSGFYLCAWSLKGSYGYTFGSGTRLTVV.

The CDR3 loop reads CASSQGGPREAFF. CDR3 DNA: TGTGCCAGCAGCCAAGGGGGGCCGCGTGAAGCTTTCTTT. The gene calls are TRBV7-3 and TRBJ1-1, with D maybe TRBD1 (6 bases). V dropped 5 bases and J dropped 7 bases, with 14 bases sitting between them. Germline V gene sequence: CDR1 SGHTA, CDR2 FQGTGA. The CDR3 has 13 residues.

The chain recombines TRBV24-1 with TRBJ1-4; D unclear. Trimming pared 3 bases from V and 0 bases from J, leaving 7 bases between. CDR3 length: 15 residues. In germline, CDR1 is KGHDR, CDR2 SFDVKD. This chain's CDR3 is CATSDNDATNEKLFF. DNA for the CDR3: TGTGCCACCAGTGATAATGATGCAACTAATGAAAAACTGTTTTTT.

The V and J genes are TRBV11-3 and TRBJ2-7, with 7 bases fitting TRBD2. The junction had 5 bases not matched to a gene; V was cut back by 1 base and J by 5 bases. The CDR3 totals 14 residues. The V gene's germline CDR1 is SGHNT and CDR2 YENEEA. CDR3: CASSLGEGRDEQYF. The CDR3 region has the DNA TGTGCCAGCAGCTTAGGGGAGGGGCGAGACGAGCAGTACTTC.